Listed below are T cell receptor beta chains from one sample, sequenced in a study of CD8 T cells in ankylosing spondylitis. MiXCR, applied by TCRdb to the 5' RACE reads, yields one record per CDR3 protein. The sample contains approximately 140,000 distinct CDR3 sequences, roughly 18% of which appear only once. Sequences were obtained from blood, either unsorted or a sorted T cell fraction (not recorded which). Every receptor here comes from a male donor with ankylosing spondylitis. Both conserved end residues are part of each CDR3. A D gene is named only where the DNA matches it firmly. Rows may omit the clone size; those that give it use once, few, many or a size class.

TRBV29-1,few,TRBJ2-4,TRBD1,CSVGGAASKNIQYF,TGCAGCGTAGGGGGCGCTGCATCCAAAAACATTCAGTACTTC
TRBV4-1,-,TRBJ2-4,-,CASSQVTALAKNIQYF,TGCGCCAGCAGCCAAGTAACGGCTCTAGCCAAAAACATTCAGTACTTC
TRBV12-3/TRBV12-4,many,TRBJ1-5,-,CASSNGPQPQHF,TGTGCCAGCAGCAATGGACCTCAGCCCCAGCATTTT
TRBV10-3,few,TRBJ2-7,-,CAISAGPNYEQYF,TGTGCCATCAGTGCAGGTCCAAACTACGAGCAGTACTTC
TRBV12-3/TRBV12-4,-,TRBJ2-7,TRBD2,CASSLLAGGHEQYF,TGTGCCAGCAGTTTATTGGCGGGAGGCCACGAGCAGTACTTC
TRBV9,-,TRBJ1-3,-,CASSPEPGAIAGNTIYF,TGTGCCAGCAGCCCAGAACCGGGGGCGATTGCTGGAAACACCATATATTTT
TRBV5-1,few,TRBJ2-7,-,CASSLNSQSYEQYF,TGCGCCAGCAGCTTAAATTCTCAATCCTACGAGCAGTACTTC
TRBV6-1,few,TRBJ1-2,-,CASSEKTGPFYGYTF,TGTGCCAGCAGTGAAAAAACAGGGCCTTTCTATGGCTACACCTTC
TRBV9,few,TRBJ2-1,-,CASSVVGGGAYNEQFF,TGTGCCAGCAGCGTTGTGGGAGGAGGAGCCTACAATGAGCAGTTCTTC
TRBV12-3/TRBV12-4,few,TRBJ2-3,-,CASSSQRGPRTDTQYF,TGTGCCAGCAGTTCCCAGAGAGGGCCTCGCACAGATACGCAGTATTTT
TRBV4-3,-,TRBJ1-1,-,CASSHRVRGTEAFF,TGCGCCAGCAGCCACAGGGTTCGGGGCACTGAAGCTTTCTTT
TRBV11-3,-,TRBJ2-1,TRBD1,CASSPLRDRYYNEQFF,TGTGCCAGCAGCCCCCTCCGGGACAGATATTACAATGAGCAGTTCTTC
TRBV15,-,TRBJ1-1,-,CATQASRSTEAFF,TGTGCCACCCAAGCCTCCAGGTCCACTGAAGCTTTCTTT
TRBV7-9,few,TRBJ2-7,-,CASSAPGTPSYEQYF,TGTGCCAGCAGTGCCCCCGGGACCCCCTCCTACGAGCAGTACTTC
TRBV11-2,few,TRBJ2-4,-,CASSHGAELAKNIQYF,TGTGCCAGCAGCCATGGGGCGGAACTAGCCAAAAACATTCAGTACTTC
TRBV5-1,few,TRBJ2-7,-,CASSLGVIGDEQYF,TGCGCCAGCAGCTTGGGAGTCATCGGCGACGAGCAGTACTTC
TRBV29-1,-,TRBJ2-2,-,CSVVSPNTGELFF,TGCAGCGTTGTGTCTCCGAACACCGGGGAGCTGTTTTTT
TRBV11-2,few,TRBJ2-1,-,CASRPRSGPEMEQFF,TGTGCCAGCAGGCCCAGGTCGGGTCCGGAGATGGAGCAGTTCTTC
TRBV19,-,TRBJ1-1,TRBD1,CASSIGPGTGVNTEAFF,TGTGCCAGTAGTATAGGCCCCGGGACAGGGGTGAACACTGAAGCTTTCTTT
TRBV6-5,-,TRBJ1-5,-,CASSSQGPQPQHF,TGTGCCAGCAGTTCCCAGGGGCCTCAGCCCCAGCATTTT
TRBV11-2,-,TRBJ1-1,-,CASSNWDKNTEAFF,TGTGCCAGCAGCAACTGGGACAAGAACACTGAAGCTTTCTTT